The text below deals with one TCR beta chain. This record comes from a study of Graves' ophthalmopathy and Graves' hyperthyroidism. The authors amplified TCR beta CDR3 regions from RNA transcripts. HTBI-primed first-round RT-PCR preceded second-round multiplex PCR. TCRdb redid the calling of the multiplex PCR reads with MiXCR, one entry per CDR3 protein. The data hold under 800,000 distinct CDR3 sequences, with 20% to 25% observed a single time. Germline V gene data show CDR1 as LNHDA and CDR2 as SQIVND (reference sequence). The ends lost 4 bases at V and 1 base at J; junction bases unmatched: 3. The CDR3 loop spans 14 amino acids.

The origin of this receptor is a woman aged 18-35 years with stable Graves' hyperthyroidism. Some clones in this sample may be carry-over from other donors' samples. Sequenced sample: peripheral blood. The chain has TRBV19 and TRBJ1-1, with 7 bases that match TRBD1. CDR3 nucleotides: TGTGCCAGTAGTACCCGACAGGGGAACACTGAAGCTTTCTTT. This sequence encodes CASSTRQGNTEAFF.